The 3 T cell receptor beta chains below were found in one sample sequenced in a study of prognosis after radiotherapy for stage I lung cancer (dated by TCRdb to the early 2020s). Sequencing was carried out with an Illumina HiSeq 3000. Two rounds of multiplex PCR were performed to amplify the TCR beta CDR3 region from genomic DNA. The first PCR round used primers specific to each TRBV and TRBJ gene, and the primer sequences were filed in Chinese patent CN105087789A. Starting from the raw public reads, TCRdb applied fastp trimming at Q25, assembled clones with MiXCR and retained in-frame beta chains. Entries that share a CDR3 protein sequence are merged under the most common genes and DNA. The sample has about 22,000 distinct CDR3 sequences on record, 35% to 50% of them singletons. Clones ranked in the top ten supply roughly 60% of the sample. This sample comprised PBMCs, obtained before or after stereotactic body radiation therapy (not recorded which). The receptor set was obtained from a donor over 45 with non-small cell lung cancer.

This clonotype has ten or more counts. The genes are TRBV4-3 and TRBJ2-1, with 9 bases fitting TRBD2. This CDR3 region has 14 residues. Looked up from germline, CDR1 is LGHNA and CDR2 is YSLEER. V was pared by 4 bases and J by 6 bases, with 4 bases of the junction left unmatched. The CDR3 loop is CASSPWTSVNEQFF. CDR3 nucleotides: TGCGCCAGCAGCCCCTGGACTAGCGTCAATGAGCAGTTCTTC.

The rearrangement uses TRBV30 and TRBJ1-5; 7 nucleotides match TRBD1. The CDR3 runs 16 residues. Germline V lookup: CDR1 GTSNPN, CDR2 SVGIG (reference sequence). V dropped 4 bases and J dropped 0; count of bases not matched to a gene: 9. Here the CDR3 DNA reads TGTGCCTGGAAAAACCCCGGGACAGTTAGCAATCAGCCCCAGCATTTT. Amino acids: CAWKNPGTVSNQPQHF. The variable domain in full, completed from reference TRBV30 and TRBJ1-5, reads SQTIHQWPATLVQPVGSPLSLECTVEGTSNPNLYWYRQAAGRGLQLLFYSVGIGQISSEVPQNLSASRPQDRQFILSSKKLLLSDSGFYLCAWKNPGTVSNQPQHFGDGTRLSIL.

The CDR3 loop reads CASSLGTSGRGTDTQYF. The CDR3 nucleotides read TGCGCCAGCAGCTTGGGGACTAGCGGGAGGGGCACAGATACGCAGTATTTT. The rearrangement links TRBV5-1 to TRBJ2-3, with 15 bases that match TRBD2. The CDR3 totals 17 residues. CDR1 and CDR2 (germline): SGHRS, YFSETQ. Trimming at V came to 0 bases and at J to 1 base, leaving 0 bases not matched to a gene.